This T cell receptor beta chain was retrieved from a study of control samples from healthy donors and cancer patients. The data were produced by immunoSEQ multiplex PCR, yet TCRdb's version contains in-frame clones alone and is incomplete. The sample carries about 140,000 clones, about 89% recorded once. Germline V lookup: CDR1 MNHEY, CDR2 SVGEGT. V was pared by 2 bases and J by 4 bases, with 12 bases between. This CDR3 is built from 14 residues. This chain links TRBV6-2 or TRBV6-3 with TRBJ2-7; D assignment may be TRBD1 or TRBD2 (6 bases each). The source of this sequence is a man between 18 and 35 years old in good health. The sequenced material came from blood. CDR3 region: CASSYAGHPYEQYF. DNA of the CDR3: TGTGCCAGCAGTTACGCGGGACACCCTTACGAGCAGTACTTC.